This T cell receptor beta chain was identified during a study of OX40 agonist ivuxolimab in advanced cancers. With regard to the full study: Ivuxolimab, which targeted the costimulatory receptor OX40 (CD134), was an agonistic, fully human IgG2 monoclonal antibody. The point of sequencing TCRbeta in the periphery was to test whether ivuxolimab changed TCR sequence diversity and drove clonal T-cell expansion. Of the approximately 50 dose-escalation patients, hepatocellular carcinoma was present in approximately 20, melanoma in around 15, renal cell carcinoma in 9 and head and neck cancer in 9. The paper reports the monotherapy dose-escalation portion (N = 52 patients) of the phase I ivuxolimab trial. Three dose-escalation patients achieved partial responses, one with hepatocellular carcinoma and two with cutaneous melanoma. Intravenous ivuxolimab was administered to patients every 2 weeks at six dose levels: 0.01, 0.1, 0.3, 1.5, 3 and 10 mg/kg. Prior anti-PD-1, anti-PD-L1 or anti-CTLA-4 therapy was permitted, and checkpoint inhibitors had been received by more than 35% of dose-escalation patients. In the dose-escalation cohort, roughly 82% of patients were male, and the mean age was roughly 60 years with a range of about 20 to 80. General study outcomes and caveats: In partial responders in the 0.1-3.0 mg/kg groups, normalized peripheral clonal expansion was found to be among the lowest, especially among CD8+ T cells. After ivuxolimab, more expanded clones were found on average in CD8+ T cells than in CD4+ T cells. At doses of 0.1 to 3.0 mg/kg, clonal expansion of both CD4+ and CD8+ T cells in blood was seen between baseline and week 6. Which antigens the clonally expanded peripheral T cells were specific for was not determined. Low levels of normalized T-cell clonal expansion were also shown by some nonresponding patients.

The germline ends are 14 bases apart after V is trimmed by 3 bases and J by 8 bases. From a lookup of the germline V gene, CDR1 and CDR2 are SGHRS and YFSETQ. The CDR3 contains 14 residues, cysteine and phenylalanine counted. The entry retains the CDR3 DNA only, 42 bases that are in frame from base 1. As regards this clone: This receptor's antigen is unknown. Base qualities are not at hand, and no much larger clone is one base apart.

The trial excluded patients who had a history of autoimmune disease or who were on systemic immunosuppression. In every dose cohort, peripheral blood was drawn for TCR sequencing at baseline, cycle 4 day 1, and cycle 7 day 1. The samples were drawn from a first-in-human, open-label, multicenter phase I dose-escalation trial of ivuxolimab. Adults with locally advanced or metastatic head and neck squamous cell, hepatocellular, melanoma or renal cell carcinoma were enrolled in the trial. Before TCR sequencing, CD4+ T cells and CD8+ T cells were sorted from peripheral blood as separate populations. For sequencing of the TCRbeta CDR3 region, genomic DNA was extracted from the sorted cells. TCRbeta CDR3 regions were sequenced using the immunoSEQ Assay. The clones in this table, taken by TCRdb from immuneACCESS, are in-frame only. Not every clone is retained; where verified, under half of the shortfall comes from an unresolved V gene, and the cause of the rest is unknown. This sample lists fewer than 65,000 clones; around 82% were detected once. The ten largest clones add up to around 3.8% of the sample.

This clonotype was sampled from an adult with an advanced solid tumor such as melanoma, head and neck, liver or kidney cancer. Rearrangement joined TRBV5-1 to TRBJ1-4; D gene: possibly TRBD1, on 5 matching bases. The specimen was CD4+ or CD8+ T cells sorted from blood, collected in a trial of the OX40 agonist ivuxolimab. Here is the DNA: TGCGCCAGCAGCTGGGGGACGTTGAGAGAAAAACTGTTTTTT. This gives the protein CASSWGTLREKLFF.